This TCR beta chain was recorded in a study of blood T cell repertoires in COVID-19. The assay was immunoSEQ multiplex PCR, and TCRdb's table has in-frame clones only and misses some. Of roughly 21,000 clones in the sample, 86% were seen once. CDR1 MGHDK and CDR2 SYGVNS come from the germline V gene. V gave up 3 bases and J gave up 2 bases, with 13 bases separating them. The CDR3 consists of 15 residues. Material: peripheral blood. The rearrangement joins TRBV25-1 to TRBJ1-2, with D maybe TRBD1 (5 bases). This clonotype was sampled from a woman of 80 years or more with active or convalescent COVID-19. CDR3 protein: CASSDRVEGNYGYTF. For the CDR3, the DNA is TGTGCCAGCAGTGACAGGGTGGAAGGGAACTATGGCTACACCTTC.